The sequence of this TCR beta chain was determined in a study of blood T cell repertoires in COVID-19 (dated by TCRdb to the early 2020s). As for the study more broadly: The collaborator samples originated in the United States, Italy and Spain and spanned the acute and convalescent phases of COVID-19. The material from the prospective study consisted of cDNA or gDNA derived from T cells, B-cell-depleted T cells, or PBMCs. Deeply sampled blood TCRbeta repertoires from subjects exposed to, actively infected with, or recovered from COVID-19 were included in the dataset. The repertoires were released in a freely available public database meant as a resource for research on the immune response to SARS-CoV-2. Samples came from the ongoing ImmuneRACE study (first 160 participants) plus 1,254 subjects from 6 global collaborators. A de-identified subject ID, COVID-19 status, age in years and sex were almost always included in the sample metadata. Where HLA class I and class II types were available, the types were taken from metadata supplied by the sample provider, not from assay-based typing.

With regard to this clone: Which antigen it targets is not known. No base qualities exist here, and no much larger clone lies one base off it.

Broad study findings and their caveats: The amount of clinical and demographic metadata varied by source and participant and was provided uncurated.

Including the terminal cysteine and phenylalanine, the CDR3 comprises 13 residues. The entry retains the CDR3 DNA only, 39 bases that are in frame from base 1. V gives up 6 bases and J gives up 3 bases, and the segment between their germline ends measures 8 bases. Participants in the prospective study were aged about 18 to 95 years, lived in some 24 United States geographic areas, and enrolled through a virtual design. To assign participants to cohorts, the prospective study relied on clinical history that participants themselves reported in a screening survey and a study questionnaire. Recovered participants in ImmuneRACE Cohort 3 were defined as having two consecutive negative NP/OP PCR tests, clearance from a healthcare professional, or resolution of symptoms. In the prospective study, whole blood, serum and a nasopharyngeal or oropharyngeal swab were collected from each participant by mobile phlebotomists. Participants in the prospective study had the option to provide additional blood draws and questionnaires over an approximately two-month period. Prospective study blood samples were shipped either frozen or at room temperature before DNA extraction.

TCRbeta CDR3 regions were amplified from genomic DNA by means of the immunoSEQ Assay, a bias-controlled multiplex PCR. In the paper's pipeline: The number of nucleated cells in each sample was estimated from the amplification of reference gene primers within the assay. To quantify the absolute abundance of each unique TCRbeta CDR3 rearrangement, sequence reads were collapsed and filtered. For each sample, productive Simpson clonality was calculated as the square root of Simpson's diversity index over productive rearrangements. TCRdb retrieved this table from immuneACCESS and kept in-frame rearrangements only. Not all clones are present; in checked studies, unresolved V genes account for under half, and no reason is known for the remainder. That table gives V, J and clone size, and the DNA gave D and trimming. Counted in this sample were 150,000 to 200,000 clones; roughly 82% of them appeared once. Of the sample, 7% to 10% falls within the top ten clones.

The sequence joins TRBV12-3 or TRBV12-4 to TRBJ2-2, with a tentative D gene TRBD1 over 5 matching bases. This sequence originates from a woman in her 30s who had recovered from COVID-19. The sample consisted of PBMCs or T cells enriched from blood (not recorded which). The DNA reads as follows: TGTGCCAGCAGACTCAGGGACACCGGGGAGCTGTTTTTT. This yields the protein CASRLRDTGELFF.